Listed below are T cell receptor beta chains from one sample, sequenced in a study of T cells expressing NK-cell markers. TCRdb re-analyzed the 5' RACE reads; it lists each CDR3 protein once, without DNA. In all, the sample yields a few hundred thousand distinct CDR3 sequences. Sequencing input: blood T cells: a sorted CD56 or NKG2C T cell subset, CD4+ or CD8+ T cells, or bulk PBMC T cells (not recorded which). The receptors stem from a woman between 50 and 59 years old in good health. Both conserved end residues are part of each CDR3.

>TRBJ2-1|TRBV10-3|17
CAISGSSSGSQVDEQFF
>TRBJ1-5|TRBV20-1|16
CSARTQTSSGSQPQHF
>TRBJ2-7|TRBV5-1|14
CASSGRLAVNEQYF
>TRBJ2-7|TRBV5-1|15
CASSPRGLAGYEQYF
>TRBJ1-4|TRBV7-8|12
CASRTVGGKLFF
>TRBJ2-1|TRBV24-1|15
CATSLSGSESNEQFF
>TRBJ2-2|TRBV2|13
CASSNRAAGELFF
>TRBJ2-6|TRBV20-1|16
CSARVGSKSGANVLTF
>TRBJ2-1|TRBV9|13
CASSVLVGNEQFF
>TRBJ2-1|TRBV29-1|14
CSVATGVLYNEQFF
>TRBJ2-2|TRBV9|12
CASRTATGELFF
>TRBJ1-2|TRBV5-1|14
CASSSWTGPYGYTF
>TRBJ2-4|TRBV7-9|15
CASSFSGLAKNIQYF
>TRBJ2-3|TRBV4-1|16
CASSQTWVDRADTQYF
>TRBJ2-1|TRBV10-3|13
CAIKSGVYNEQFF
>TRBJ2-3|TRBV12-3/TRBV12-4|20
CASRDDRAGTSGRATDTQYF
>TRBJ2-1|TRBV12-3/TRBV12-4|15
CASSLSGGGVYEQFF
>TRBJ2-1|TRBV5-5|18
CASSFTPKGQGARNEQFF
>TRBJ1-1|TRBV7-6|16
CASSLEFWGTNTEAFF
>TRBJ2-3|TRBV9|14
CASSADMGTDTQYF
>TRBJ2-1|TRBV14|16
CASSDQGAGSYNEQFF
>TRBJ1-5|TRBV2|17
CASSERGGPLSNQPQHF
>TRBJ1-5|TRBV27|15
CASSVRETSNQPQHF
>TRBJ2-1|TRBV12-5|11
CASGLVHEQFF
>TRBJ2-1|TRBV7-3|16
CASSLSWAVIRSEQFF
>TRBJ1-3|TRBV7-6|13
CASGQGYGNTIYF
>TRBJ2-7|TRBV10-3|15
CAIRLGGRSSYEQYF
>TRBJ2-7|TRBV2|11
CASSETDEQYF
>TRBJ2-4|TRBV7-2|13
CASSLGPQNIQYF
>TRBJ2-1|TRBV7-9|18
CASRRGLAGGKGNYEQFF
>TRBJ2-3|TRBV6-2/TRBV6-3|15
CASINGGLSGDTQYF
>TRBJ2-1|TRBV5-1|14
CASSFGADGNEQFF
>TRBJ1-1|TRBV20-1|15
CSAYKTGTLNTEAFF
>TRBJ2-5|TRBV12-3/TRBV12-4|16
CASSFGVGGGKETQYF
>TRBJ2-7|TRBV20-1|14
CSTHREGFSYEQYF